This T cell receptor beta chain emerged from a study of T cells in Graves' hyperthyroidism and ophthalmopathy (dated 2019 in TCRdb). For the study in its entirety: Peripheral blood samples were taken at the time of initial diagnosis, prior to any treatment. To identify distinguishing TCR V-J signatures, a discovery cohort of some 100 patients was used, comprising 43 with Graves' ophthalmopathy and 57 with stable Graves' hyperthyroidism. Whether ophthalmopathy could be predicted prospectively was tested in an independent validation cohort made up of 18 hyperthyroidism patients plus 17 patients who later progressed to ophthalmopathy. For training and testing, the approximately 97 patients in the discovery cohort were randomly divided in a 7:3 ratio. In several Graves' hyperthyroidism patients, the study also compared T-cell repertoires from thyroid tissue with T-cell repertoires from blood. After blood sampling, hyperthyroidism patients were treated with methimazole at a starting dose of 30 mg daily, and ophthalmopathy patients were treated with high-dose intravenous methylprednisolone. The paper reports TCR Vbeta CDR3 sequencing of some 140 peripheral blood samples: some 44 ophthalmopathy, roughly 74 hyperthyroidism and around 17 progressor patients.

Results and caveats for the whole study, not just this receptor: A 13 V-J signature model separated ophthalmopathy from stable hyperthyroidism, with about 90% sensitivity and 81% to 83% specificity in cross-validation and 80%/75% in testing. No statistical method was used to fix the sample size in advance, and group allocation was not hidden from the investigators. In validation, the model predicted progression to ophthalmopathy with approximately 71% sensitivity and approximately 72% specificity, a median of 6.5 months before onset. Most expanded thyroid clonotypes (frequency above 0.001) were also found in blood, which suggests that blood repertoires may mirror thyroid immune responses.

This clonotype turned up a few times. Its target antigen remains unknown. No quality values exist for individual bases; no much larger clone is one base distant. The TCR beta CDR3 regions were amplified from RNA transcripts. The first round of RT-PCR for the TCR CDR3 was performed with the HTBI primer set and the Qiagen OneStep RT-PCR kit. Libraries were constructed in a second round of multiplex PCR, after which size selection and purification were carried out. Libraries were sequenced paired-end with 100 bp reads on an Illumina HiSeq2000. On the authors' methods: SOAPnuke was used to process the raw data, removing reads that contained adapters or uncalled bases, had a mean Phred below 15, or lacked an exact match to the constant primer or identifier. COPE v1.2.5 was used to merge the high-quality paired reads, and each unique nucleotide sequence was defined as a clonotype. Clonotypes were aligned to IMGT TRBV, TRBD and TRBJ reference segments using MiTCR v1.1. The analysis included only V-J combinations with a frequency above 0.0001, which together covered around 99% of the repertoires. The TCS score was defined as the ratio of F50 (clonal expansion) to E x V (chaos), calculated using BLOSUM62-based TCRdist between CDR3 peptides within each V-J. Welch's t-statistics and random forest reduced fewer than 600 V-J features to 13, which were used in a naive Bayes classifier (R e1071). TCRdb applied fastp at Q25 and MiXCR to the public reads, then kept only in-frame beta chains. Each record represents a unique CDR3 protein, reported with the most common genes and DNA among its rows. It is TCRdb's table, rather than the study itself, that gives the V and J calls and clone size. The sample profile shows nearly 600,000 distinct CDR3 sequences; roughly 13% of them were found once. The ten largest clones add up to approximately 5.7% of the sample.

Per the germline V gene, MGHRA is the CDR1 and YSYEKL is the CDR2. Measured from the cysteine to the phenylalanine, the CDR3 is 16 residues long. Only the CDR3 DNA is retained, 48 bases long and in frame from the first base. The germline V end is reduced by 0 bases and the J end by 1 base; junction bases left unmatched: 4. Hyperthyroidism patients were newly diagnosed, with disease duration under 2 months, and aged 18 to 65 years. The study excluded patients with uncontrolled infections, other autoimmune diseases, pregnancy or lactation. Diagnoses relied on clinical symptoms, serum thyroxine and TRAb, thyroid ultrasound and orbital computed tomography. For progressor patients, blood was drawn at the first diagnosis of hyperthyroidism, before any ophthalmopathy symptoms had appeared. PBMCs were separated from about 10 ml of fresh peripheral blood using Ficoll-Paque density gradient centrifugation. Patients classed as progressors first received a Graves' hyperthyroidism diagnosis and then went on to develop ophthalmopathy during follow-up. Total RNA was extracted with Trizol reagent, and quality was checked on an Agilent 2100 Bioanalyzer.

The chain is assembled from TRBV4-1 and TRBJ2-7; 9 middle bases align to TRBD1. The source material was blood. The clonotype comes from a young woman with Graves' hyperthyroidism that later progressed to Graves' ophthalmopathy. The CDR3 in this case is CASSQEDRGISYEQYF. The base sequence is TGCGCCAGCAGCCAAGAGGACAGGGGTATTTCCTACGAGCAGTACTTC.